The T cell receptor beta chain described here comes from a study of blood T cell repertoires in COVID-19. Across the whole study: Resolution of symptoms, clearance, or two negative PCRs was present in recovered Cohort 3 donors. From T cells, B-cell-depleted T cells, or PBMCs came the material, which was cDNA or gDNA.

Everyone who took part was roughly 18 to 89 years old, and they came from some 23 US areas. Details on this clone: Additional DNA sequences in this sample encode the identical CDR3.

Per the study methods: The assay estimated nucleated cells by amplifying reference gene primers. Method: immunoSEQ multiplex PCR; TCRdb's copy keeps in-frame clones and lacks some. The V and J calls and the clone size are those of that table, but D and trimming were determined from the DNA. The sample lists more than 300,000 clones; over 75% were seen once. Germline CDR1 reads LNHDA; CDR2 reads SQIVND (reference sequence). V was pared by 6 bases and J by 4 bases, with 13 bases between. The CDR3 is made up of 14 amino acids. This rearrangement joins TRBV19 to TRBJ1-5, with D unclear. The sample was PBMCs or T cells enriched from blood (not recorded which). This TCR derives from a man aged 40-55 years in a cohort exposed to, infected with or recovered from COVID-19 (not recorded which). CDR3 protein: CASSPRVSNQPQHF. For the CDR3, the DNA is TGTGCCAGTAGCCCCCGGGTCTCAAATCAGCCCCAGCATTTT.